This TCR beta chain derives from a study of cytomegalovirus exposure and HLA in healthy donors. This CDR3 has 16 amino acids. V lost 3 bases and J lost 4; bases outside the gene matches: 11. Germline lookup yields CDR1 SGHAT and CDR2 FQNNGV. The PCR employed 60 Vbeta primers together with 13 Jbeta primers. Some clones are missing from TCRdb's copy, which holds only in-frame ones; the method was immunoSEQ multiplex PCR. The sample shows around 200,000 clones, roughly 88% of them seen only once. Sequenced sample: PBMCs. The genes are TRBV11-2 and TRBJ2-7; 8 bases align to TRBD2. This clonotype was obtained from a girl aged 2 to 9 in good health and CMV-seropositive. The CDR3 DNA reads as TGTGCCAGCAGCTTGAGGGGAGCGGGGGAAGCATACGAGCAGTACTTC. Residues: CASSLRGAGEAYEQYF.